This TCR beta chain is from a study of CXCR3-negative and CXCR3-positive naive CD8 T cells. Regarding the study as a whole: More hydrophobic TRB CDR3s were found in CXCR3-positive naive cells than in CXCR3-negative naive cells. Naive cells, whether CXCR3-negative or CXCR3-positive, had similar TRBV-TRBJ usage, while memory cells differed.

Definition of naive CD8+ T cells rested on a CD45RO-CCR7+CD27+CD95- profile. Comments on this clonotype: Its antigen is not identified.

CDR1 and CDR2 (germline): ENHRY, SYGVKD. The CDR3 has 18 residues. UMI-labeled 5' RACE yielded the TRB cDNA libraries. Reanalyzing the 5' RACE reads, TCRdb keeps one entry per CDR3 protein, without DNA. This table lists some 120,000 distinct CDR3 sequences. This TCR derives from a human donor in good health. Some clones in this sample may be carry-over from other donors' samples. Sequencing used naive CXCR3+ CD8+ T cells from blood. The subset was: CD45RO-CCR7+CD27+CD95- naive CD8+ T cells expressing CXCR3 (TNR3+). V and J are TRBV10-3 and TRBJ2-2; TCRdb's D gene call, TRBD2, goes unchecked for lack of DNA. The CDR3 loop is CAITGTSGGAANTGELFF.